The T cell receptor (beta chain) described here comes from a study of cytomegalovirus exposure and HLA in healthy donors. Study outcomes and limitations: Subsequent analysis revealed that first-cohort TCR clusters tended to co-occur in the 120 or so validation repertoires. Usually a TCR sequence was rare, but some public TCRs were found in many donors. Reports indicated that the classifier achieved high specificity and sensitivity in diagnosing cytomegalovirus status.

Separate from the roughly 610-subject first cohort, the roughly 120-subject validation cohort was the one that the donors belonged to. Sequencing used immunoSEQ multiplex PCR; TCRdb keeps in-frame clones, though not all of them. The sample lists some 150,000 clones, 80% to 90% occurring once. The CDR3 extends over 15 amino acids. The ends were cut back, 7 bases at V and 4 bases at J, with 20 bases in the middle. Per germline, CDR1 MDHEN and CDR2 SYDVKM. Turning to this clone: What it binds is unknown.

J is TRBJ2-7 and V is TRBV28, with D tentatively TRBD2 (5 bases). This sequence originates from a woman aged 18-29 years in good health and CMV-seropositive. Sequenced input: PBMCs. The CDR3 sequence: CASNPAGLNGYEQYF. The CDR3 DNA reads TGTGCCAGCAATCCGGCCGGACTGAACGGTTACGAGCAGTACTTC.